This passage covers 12 T cell receptor beta chains from one sample sequenced in a study of blood T cell repertoires in COVID-19. Profiled with immunoSEQ multiplex PCR; TCRdb holds only in-frame clones, not every one. The sample has roughly 100,000 clones; about 80% are singletons. Material: peripheral blood. These receptors were taken from a man aged 70 or older with acute or convalescent COVID-19.

The gene calls are TRBV19 and TRBJ1-2, with 9 positions matching TRBD1. Germline lookup yields CDR1 LNHDA and CDR2 SQIVND (reference sequence). J was trimmed by 7 bases and V by 0 bases; bases with no gene match: 12. The CDR3 runs to 17 residues. CDR3 DNA: TGTGCCAGTAGTATAGATGATCGGGGGACAGGGCCTCGTGGCTACACCTTC. Translating gives CASSIDDRGTGPRGYTF. The variable domain in full, with the rest retrieved from reference TRBV19 and TRBJ1-2, is DGGITQSPKYLFRKEGQNVTLSCEQNLNHDAMYWYRQDPGQGLRLIYYSQIVNDFQKGDIAEGYSVSREKKESFPLTVTSAQKNPTAFYLCASSIDDRGTGPRGYTFGSGTRLTVV.

V is TRBV7-6 and J is TRBJ1-5; TRBD1 is a possible D gene (6 bases). There are 14 residues in the CDR3. Germline V CDR1 and CDR2: SGHVS, FNYEAQ. V was shortened by 1 base and J by 7 bases, with 11 bases between the two germline ends. Here the CDR3 DNA reads TGTGCCAGCAGCTTAGGTATGGGGGCACAGCCCCAGCATTTT. This gives the protein CASSLGMGAQPQHF.

The chain recombines TRBV7-2 with TRBJ2-7; 12 nucleotides line up with TRBD2. The CDR3 is 17 amino acids. With 4 bases clipped from V and 5 bases from J, the junction kept 12 bases outside the gene matches. CDR1 SGHTA and CDR2 FQGNSA come from the germline V gene. The CDR3 DNA sequence: TGTGCCAGCAGCTCCGGACTAGCGGGAACTTCTCTAAACGAGCAGTACTTC. This sequence encodes CASSSGLAGTSLNEQYF. The whole variable domain, filled in from reference TRBV7-2 and TRBJ2-7, reads GAGVSQSPSNKVTEKGKDVELRCDPISGHTALYWYRQSLGQGLEFLIYFQGNSAPDKSGLPSDRFSAERTGGSVSTLTIQRTQQEDSAVYLCASSSGLAGTSLNEQYFGPGTRLTVT.

The rearrangement uses TRBV7-8 and TRBJ1-5; TRBD1 aligns across 9 bases. CDR1 is SGHVS, CDR2 FQNEAQ, per germline. This CDR3 is built from 16 residues. Unmatched junction bases numbered 9, after V lost 6 bases and J lost 3 bases. CDR3 sequence: CASSPGQGQANQPQHF. CDR3 sequence (DNA): TGTGCCAGCAGTCCGGGACAGGGTCAAGCCAATCAGCCCCAGCATTTT.

This clone was seen a handful of times. J is TRBJ1-1 and V is TRBV7-3; 8 bases agree with TRBD1. Trimming cost V 5 bases and J 5 bases; bases outside gene matches: 4. The CDR3 runs 13 residues. CDR1 and CDR2 (germline): SGHTA, FQGTGA. The CDR3 region is CASSPTGETEAFF. The CDR3, as DNA: TGTGCCAGCAGCCCGACAGGGGAGACTGAAGCTTTCTTT.

CDR3 amino acids: CASSLGGHQPQHF. The CDR3 nucleotides are TGTGCCAGCAGTTTAGGGGGCCATCAGCCCCAGCATTTT. This chain uses TRBV2 with TRBJ1-5; 7 bases are shared with TRBD1. Per germline, CDR1 SNHLY and CDR2 FYNNEI. V was clipped by 5 bases and J by 5 bases; unmatched bases: 3. The CDR3 totals 13 residues.

This clone was detected a few times. The chain uses TRBV7-3 and TRBJ2-1; 9 bases line up with TRBD2. The CDR3 has 15 residues. Germline-derived CDR1 and CDR2 are SGHTA and FQGTGA. J gave up 7 bases and V 2 bases, and 6 bases lay outside the gene matches. CDR3 in amino acids: CASSLVASGVNEQFF. In DNA form, the CDR3 reads TGTGCCAGCAGCTTAGTGGCTAGCGGGGTTAATGAGCAGTTCTTC.

The V call is TRBV2, the J call TRBJ2-2; D is possibly TRBD2 (6 bases). The CDR3 runs to 14 residues. V was cut by 8 bases and J by 5 bases, with 15 bases left in between. Germline CDR1 reads SNHLY; CDR2 reads FYNNEI. DNA for the CDR3: TGTGCCAGCTTATCCGGGGGAAGGACCGGGGAGCTGTTTTTT. It codes for CASLSGGRTGELFF. The whole variable domain, filled in from reference TRBV2 and TRBJ2-2, reads EPEVTQTPSHQVTQMGQEVILRCVPISNHLYFYWYRQILGQKVEFLVSFYNNEISEKSEIFDDQFSVERPDGSNFTLKIRSTKLEDSAMYFCASLSGGRTGELFFGEGSRLTVL.

This clone is a singleton in its sample. J is TRBJ2-7 and V is TRBV5-1; TRBD2 agrees at 8 bases. CDR1 SGHRS and CDR2 YFSETQ come from the germline V gene. CDR3 length: 14 amino acids. J lost 2 bases, V lost 4 bases, and 5 bases had no gene match. CDR3 loop: CASSLTGGAYEQYF. In DNA, the CDR3 is TGCGCCAGCAGCCTGACGGGAGGGGCCTACGAGCAGTACTTC.

The chain links TRBV18 to TRBJ1-4, with 7 positions matching TRBD1. V dropped 5 bases and J dropped 0; count of bases not matched to a gene: 0. CDR3 length: 14 residues. Germline CDR1 is KGHSH and CDR2 is LQKENI. The CDR3 here is CASSGTATNEKLFF. In nucleotides, the CDR3 is TGTGCCAGCTCAGGGACAGCAACTAATGAAAAACTGTTTTTT.

The chain has TRBV10-3 and TRBJ2-7; 9 bases are a match to TRBD1. V gave up 5 bases and J gave up 2 bases; unmatched junction bases: 4. The CDR3 contains 14 residues. Germline values: CDR1 ENHRY, CDR2 SYGVKD. The CDR3 DNA follows: TGTGCCATCAGTCCCGACAGGGGGACCTACGAGCAGTACTTC. Protein sequence: CAISPDRGTYEQYF.

The rearrangement joins TRBV18 to TRBJ1-2; D ambiguous. Germline V lookup: CDR1 KGHSH, CDR2 LQKENI. Trimming shortened V by 0 bases and J by 0 bases, and 11 bases separated the two germline ends. CDR3 length equals 16 residues. The DNA of the CDR3 is TGTGCCAGCTCACCACCCTACCCGGGAGCTAACTATGGCTACACCTTC. Protein sequence: CASSPPYPGANYGYTF.